One and the same sample provided the 26 T cell receptor beta chains below, sequenced in a study of low-dose radiotherapy and immunotherapy resistance in tumors. Primers targeting TRAV and TRBV primed first-strand cDNA, covering alpha and beta chains. Over approximately 20 PCR cycles, TCRs were amplified from a constant-region primer and V-primer adapter. One entry per CDR3 protein, called by TCRdb with MiXCR from the reads. The sample holds approximately 80,000 distinct CDR3 sequences; 15% to 20% are singletons and the top ten take roughly 1.5%. Time point denoted: after trial treatment. As for treatment: LDRT plus nivolumab, ipilimumab, low-dose cyclophosphamide and aspirin (RACIN trial). The starting material was PBMCs, obtained after low-dose radiotherapy plus immunotherapy. The origin of the receptors is a male donor with prostate cancer.

At least ten counts were recorded for this clonotype. The rearrangement links TRBV7-3 to TRBJ2-1, with 8 bases lining up with TRBD2. CDR1 is SGHTA, CDR2 FQGTGA, per germline. The V gene end was trimmed by 3 bases and the J gene end by 7 bases; junction bases not matched to a gene: 11. This CDR3 has 16 residues. The CDR3 DNA is TGTGCCAGCAGCTTCGCCGGGACTAGTCCTGGGAATGAGCAGTTCTTC. Its translation: CASSFAGTSPGNEQFF. Complete variable domain (other parts from reference TRBV7-3 and TRBJ2-1): GAGVSQTPSNKVTEKGKYVELRCDPISGHTALYWYRQSLGQGPEFLIYFQGTGAADDSGLPNDRFFAVRPEGSVSTLKIQRTERGDSAVYLCASSFAGTSPGNEQFFGPGTRLTVL.

The gene calls are TRBV25-1 and TRBJ2-2, with TRBD2 identical over 14 bases. With V trimmed by 5 bases and J by 3 bases, 5 bases remained unmatched. Per germline, CDR1 MGHDK and CDR2 SYGVNS. The CDR3 spans 17 residues. DNA of the CDR3: TGTGCCAGCAGTCCAACGGGACTAGCGGGGGACACCGGGGAGCTGTTTTTT. Translating gives CASSPTGLAGDTGELFF. Full variable domain (remainder filled in from reference TRBV25-1 and TRBJ2-2): EADIYQTPRYLVIGTGKKITLECSQTMGHDKMYWYQQDPGMELHLIHYSYGVNSTEKGDLSSESTVSRIRTEHFPLTLESARPSHTSQYLCASSPTGLAGDTGELFFGEGSRLTVL.

This clonotype was seen repeatedly, ten times or more. The chain combines TRBV18 with TRBJ2-2, with 9 positions matching TRBD2. With 6 bases clipped from V and 5 bases from J, the junction kept 7 bases outside the gene matches. Germline V gives CDR1 KGHSH, CDR2 LQKENI. The CDR3 totals 15 residues. DNA of the CDR3: TGTGCCAGCTCCCAAGGACTAGCGTCAACCGGGGAGCTGTTTTTT. Protein: CASSQGLASTGELFF.

A note on this clonotype: A far larger clone is off by one base, so a read error is likely. J is TRBJ2-1 and V is TRBV5-6, with a tentative D call TRBD2 (7 bases). The germline gives CDR1 SGHDT, CDR2 YYEEEE. The V gene lost 1 base and the J gene lost 13 bases, with 18 bases spanning the gap. This CDR3 contains 14 residues. DNA of the CDR3: TGTGCCAGCAGCTTGCGTCAGGGAGGGGACATTCAGTTCTTC. Translated: CASSLRQGGDIQFF.

This clonotype was seen ten or more times. The chain carries TRBV2 and TRBJ2-5; 16 nucleotides match TRBD2. V was clipped by 6 bases and J by 4 bases; unmatched bases: 5. The germline gives CDR1 SNHLY, CDR2 FYNNEI. The CDR3 loop spans 16 amino acids. The CDR3: CASSRGTSGRGETQYF. CDR3 bases: TGTGCCAGCAGCCGCGGGACTAGCGGGAGGGGAGAGACCCAGTACTTC.

This clonotype was recorded at least ten times. The V gene is TRBV7-8, the J gene TRBJ2-1; D is undetermined. V lost 0 bases and J lost 10, with 10 bases in between. Germline V CDR1 and CDR2: SGHVS, FQNEAQ. This CDR3 contains 13 residues. The CDR3 DNA reads as TGTGCCAGCAGCTTAGCTTCTCGGTGGGAGCAGTTCTTC. It translates to CASSLASRWEQFF.

This clonotype was counted at least ten times. The rearrangement uses TRBV5-1 and TRBJ2-5; no clear D gene. Trimming removed 5 bases at V and 2 bases at J, with 10 bases between. Germline CDR1 is SGHRS and CDR2 is YFSETQ. This CDR3 spans 13 amino acids. The CDR3 loop reads CASSKGQQETQYF. The CDR3 DNA is TGCGCCAGCAGTAAAGGGCAGCAAGAGACCCAGTACTTC.

This clonotype was seen repeatedly, ten times or more. CDR3 in DNA: TGTGCCAGCAGCTTAGACCACCGGGAGCTGTTTTTT. Its protein is CASSLDHRELFF. V gene TRBV5-6 combines with J gene TRBJ2-2, with no clear D. Germline CDR1 SGHDT, CDR2 YYEEEE. The CDR3 has 12 residues. Trimming cost V 2 bases and J 9 bases, with 8 bases left between them.

This clonotype was counted many times. The CDR3 region is CAWSRGGPSKTQYF. The CDR3, as DNA: TGTGCCTGGAGTAGGGGAGGGCCCTCGAAGACCCAGTACTTC. J is TRBJ2-5 and V is TRBV30; 7 nucleotides agree with TRBD2. Germline CDR1 GTSNPN, CDR2 SVGIG (reference sequence). J was trimmed by 6 bases and V by 2 bases; bases with no gene match: 9. The CDR3 sequence is 14 residues long.

This sequence joins TRBV20-1 and TRBJ2-3, with 9 bases lining up with TRBD1. CDR1 and CDR2 from the germline V gene are DFQATT and SNEGSKA (reference sequence). The CDR3 runs to 13 residues. The V gene end was trimmed by 4 bases and the J gene end by 7 bases; junction bases not matched to a gene: 6. The CDR3 protein is CSATGTGLNTQYF. The CDR3 DNA is TGCAGTGCTACCGGGACAGGGTTAAATACGCAGTATTTT.

At least ten counts were recorded for this clonotype. This chain uses TRBV6-2 or TRBV6-3 with TRBJ1-5; no firm D call. V dropped 0 bases and J dropped 0 bases, with 6 bases sitting between them. Per the germline V gene, CDR1 is MNHEY and CDR2 is SVGEGT. The CDR3 is made up of 15 amino acids. CDR3 nucleotide sequence: TGTGCCAGCAGTTACTCGACCCATAGCAATCAGCCCCAGCATTTT. The encoded protein is CASSYSTHSNQPQHF.

This clonotype was detected ten times or more. The J gene is TRBJ1-1, the V gene TRBV28; perhaps TRBD1 as D (5 bases). This CDR3 comprises 14 residues. Germline lookup yields CDR1 MDHEN and CDR2 SYDVKM. V lost 5 bases to trimming and J lost 1 base, with 11 bases between them. The CDR3 DNA reads TGTGCCAGCAGTACCCGGAGGGGGAACACTGAAGCTTTCTTT. Translated, it gives CASSTRRGNTEAFF.

In the case of this clonotype: It differs at one base from a far larger clone, so likely a read error. The J gene is TRBJ2-1, the V gene TRBV28, with 8 nucleotides matching TRBD2. The V gene's germline CDR1 is MDHEN and CDR2 SYDVKM. Trimming at V came to 3 bases and at J to 10 bases, leaving 8 bases not matched to a gene. This CDR3 comprises 14 residues. CDR3: CASSLIAGFNEQFF. The CDR3 coding sequence is TGTGCCAGCAGTTTGATAGCGGGATTCAACGAGCAGTTCTTC.

The table lists this clonotype with many counts. V usage is TRBV28 and J usage is TRBJ1-5; D ambiguous. CDR3 length: 13 amino acids. V was shortened by 3 bases and J by 7 bases, with 10 bases between the two germline ends. Germline V gene lookup returns CDR1 MDHEN and CDR2 SYDVKM. The CDR3 loop reads CASSLAPLQPQHF. CDR3 nucleotide sequence: TGTGCCAGCAGTTTGGCGCCGTTGCAGCCCCAGCATTTT.

This clonotype came up many times. V and J are TRBV12-3 or TRBV12-4 and TRBJ2-2, with 8 bases matching TRBD1. CDR3 length: 16 residues. Germline trimming cut 1 base from V and 1 base from J; bases unmatched to any gene: 2. The DNA for the CDR3 is TGTGCCAGCAGTTTAGGACAGGGGAAGAACACCGGGGAGCTGTTTTTT. It is translated as CASSLGQGKNTGELFF.

In this sample, this clonotype turned up many times. This chain links TRBV20-1 with TRBJ1-2; no definite D call. CDR1 and CDR2 (germline): DFQATT, SNEGSKA (reference sequence). The CDR3 runs 13 residues. The ends were cut back, 1 base at V and 1 base at J, with 7 bases in the middle. Written as DNA, the CDR3 is TGCAGTGCTAGAGTGCGGCTTAACTATGGCTACACCTTC. This gives the protein CSARVRLNYGYTF.

This clonotype was recorded at least ten times. V gene TRBV19 combines with J gene TRBJ1-1; the D gene is possibly TRBD1 (5 bases). Between the trimmed V and J ends, which lost 5 bases and 6 bases, there was a span of 16 bases. The CDR3 runs to 14 residues. The germline V gene has CDR1 LNHDA and CDR2 SQIVND (reference sequence). The CDR3 bases are TGTGCCAGTAGTTACCGGGGGTTTCACGCTGAAGCTTTCTTT. Translation gives CASSYRGFHAEAFF.

This clonotype was detected ten times or more. The V gene is TRBV7-9, the J gene TRBJ2-4; 11 positions agree with TRBD1. CDR3 length: 16 residues. Germline V CDR1 and CDR2: SEHNR, FQNEAQ (reference sequence). Germline trimming cut 4 bases from V and 16 bases from J; bases unmatched to any gene: 18. CDR3 protein: CASSYSGTGGSDHPYF. The CDR3 nucleotides read TGTGCCAGCAGCTATAGCGGGACAGGGGGATCCGACCACCCTTACTTC. The complete variable domain, with remaining parts taken from reference TRBV7-9 and TRBJ2-4, reads DTGVSQNPRHKITKRGQNVTFRCDPISEHNRLYWYRQTLGQGPEFLTYFQNEAQLEKSRLLSDRFSAERPKGSFSTLEIQRTEQGDSAMYLCASSYSGTGGSDHPYFGAGTRLSVL.

This clonotype was recorded at least ten times. The V and J genes are TRBV7-2 and TRBJ2-3, with D unresolved. Trimming pared 5 bases from V and 1 base from J, leaving 7 bases between. Germline V gene data show CDR1 as SGHTA and CDR2 as FQGNSA. This CDR3 is 13 amino acids long. CDR3 bases: TGTGCCAGCAGCGTATCCCGCACAGATACGCAGTATTTT. As protein: CASSVSRTDTQYF.

Regarding this clonotype: Given a much more abundant clone one base away, this may be a read error. The chain joins TRBV7-9 to TRBJ1-4, with D possibly being TRBD1 (6 bases). V lost 4 bases to trimming and J lost 8 bases, with 17 bases between them. This CDR3 comprises 15 residues. Per the germline V gene, CDR1 is SEHNR and CDR2 is FQNEAQ (reference sequence). The CDR3 region has the DNA TGTGCCAGCAGCTACGGACAGCGTCCGGGCGAAAAACTGTTTTTT. This gives the protein CASSYGQRPGEKLFF.

This clonotype showed up many times. V usage is TRBV7-8 and J usage is TRBJ1-5; the match to TRBD1 covers 12 bases. V was clipped by 3 bases and J by 6 bases; unmatched bases: 3. The CDR3 extends over 15 amino acids. CDR1 is SGHVS, CDR2 FQNEAQ, per germline. The chain's CDR3 is CASSLGQGAVQPQHF. The CDR3 DNA sequence: TGTGCCAGCAGCTTGGGACAGGGGGCTGTTCAGCCCCAGCATTTT.

This clonotype showed up many times. The chain couples TRBV19 to TRBJ2-2; 7 nucleotides match TRBD2. Germline trimming cut 3 bases from V and 7 bases from J; bases unmatched to any gene: 8. Germline V gene data show CDR1 as LNHDA and CDR2 as SQIVND (reference sequence). This CDR3 spans 15 amino acids. The CDR3 loop reads CASSIGLAVGGELFF. The DNA for the CDR3 is TGTGCCAGTAGTATTGGTCTAGCGGTTGGCGGGGAGCTGTTTTTT.

In this sample, this clonotype turned up many times. V and J are TRBV28 and TRBJ2-1, with 9 bases lining up with TRBD1. This CDR3 contains 18 residues. CDR1 MDHEN and CDR2 SYDVKM come from the germline V gene. Unmatched junction bases numbered 12, after V lost 4 bases and J lost 2 bases. The CDR3 loop reads CASSSLTGGTPPYNEQFF. The CDR3 nucleotides read TGTGCCAGCAGTTCCCTGACAGGGGGGACTCCACCCTACAATGAGCAGTTCTTC.

This clonotype was picked up many times. V is TRBV7-9 and J is TRBJ2-4, with 11 nucleotides matching TRBD2. The CDR3 runs to 19 residues. CDR1 and CDR2 (germline): SEHNR, FQNEAQ (reference sequence). V lost 0 bases to trimming and J lost 1 base; unmatched junction nucleotides: 8. The CDR3 reads CASSLAATSGVEAKNIQYF. The CDR3 region has the DNA TGTGCCAGCAGCTTAGCGGCGACTAGCGGGGTGGAGGCCAAAAACATTCAGTACTTC.

This clonotype was observed many times. As DNA, the CDR3 is TGTGCCAGCAGTCAACAGGGACAGGCCATGGCCCAGTACTTC. This sequence encodes CASSQQGQAMAQYF. J is TRBJ2-5 and V is TRBV27; 8 bases fit TRBD1. V gave up 5 bases and J gave up 9 bases; unmatched junction bases: 11. The CDR3 spans 14 residues. CDR1 MNHEY and CDR2 SMNVEV come from the germline V gene (reference sequence).

Turning to this clonotype: Only one base separates this from a far larger clonotype, so it likely reflects a read error. This rearrangement joins TRBV6-1 to TRBJ2-7, with a tentative D call TRBD2 (6 bases). Germline CDR1 MNHNS, CDR2 SASEGT. This CDR3 spans 13 amino acids. CDR3 sequence (DNA): TGTGCCGGCAGTCCCCTCGGGGGCTACGAGCAGTACTTC. Protein: CAGSPLGGYEQYF.